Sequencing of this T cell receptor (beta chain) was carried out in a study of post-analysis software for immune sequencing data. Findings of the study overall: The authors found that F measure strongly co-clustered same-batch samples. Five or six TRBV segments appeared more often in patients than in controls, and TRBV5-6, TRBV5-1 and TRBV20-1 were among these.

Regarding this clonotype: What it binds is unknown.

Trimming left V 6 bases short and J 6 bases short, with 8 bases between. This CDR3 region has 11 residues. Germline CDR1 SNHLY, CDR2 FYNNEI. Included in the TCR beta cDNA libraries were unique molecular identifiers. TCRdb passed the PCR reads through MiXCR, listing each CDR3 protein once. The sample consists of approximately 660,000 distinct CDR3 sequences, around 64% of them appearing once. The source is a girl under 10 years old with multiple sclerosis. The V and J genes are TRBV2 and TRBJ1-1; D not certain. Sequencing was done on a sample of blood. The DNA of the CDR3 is TGTGCCAGCAGGGAGGGTGCTGAAGCTTTCTTT. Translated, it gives CASREGAEAFF.